This TCR beta chain emerged from a study of blood T cell repertoires in COVID-19 (dated by TCRdb to 2018 to 2020). About the full investigation: The collaborator samples originated in the United States, Italy and Spain and spanned the acute and convalescent phases of COVID-19. Samples came from the ongoing ImmuneRACE study (first 160 participants) plus 1,254 subjects from 6 global collaborators. The dataset comprised deeply sampled blood TCRbeta repertoires from subjects exposed to, actively infected with, or recovered from COVID-19. Where available, HLA class I and class II types were obtained from metadata supplied by the sample provider rather than from assay-based typing. The repertoires were made available in a free public database intended to serve as a resource for research on the immune response to SARS-CoV-2. The prospective study material was composed of cDNA or gDNA derived from T cells, B-cell-depleted T cells, or PBMCs. Sample metadata almost always included a de-identified subject ID, COVID-19 status, age in years and sex.

In the prospective study, participants were 18 to 89 years old, resided in about two dozen geographic areas of the United States, and were enrolled through a virtual design. In the prospective study, participants were assigned to cohorts based on the clinical history participants reported in a screening survey and a study questionnaire. ImmuneRACE Cohort 3 recovered participants were defined by two consecutive negative NP/OP PCR tests, healthcare professional clearance, or symptom resolution. In the prospective study, mobile phlebotomists collected whole blood, serum and a nasopharyngeal or oropharyngeal swab from each participant. Over an approximately 2-month period, participants in the prospective study had the option of providing additional blood draws and questionnaires. Before DNA extraction, prospective study blood samples were shipped either frozen or at room temperature. Including the terminal cysteine and phenylalanine, the CDR3 comprises 16 residues. The entry retains the CDR3 DNA only, 48 bases that are in frame from base 1. CDR1 and CDR2 (SGHNT, YENEEA) derive from the germline V gene. The germline V and J ends show losses of 1 base and 2 bases respectively, and no gene match explains 3 bases of the junction.

A word on this clone: What this receptor recognizes is not known. No much larger clone is present one base from it, and per-base qualities are unavailable.

Findings and caveats that apply to the study as a whole: Clinical and demographic metadata were provided uncurated, with the amount varying by source and participant.

TCRbeta CDR3 regions were amplified from genomic DNA using the immunoSEQ Assay, a bias-controlled multiplex PCR. In the paper's pipeline: The number of nucleated cells in each sample was estimated by amplification of reference gene primers within the assay. To quantify the absolute abundance of each unique TCRbeta CDR3 rearrangement, sequence reads were collapsed and filtered. Productive Simpson clonality was computed per sample as the square root of Simpson's diversity index over productive rearrangements. In TCRdb, the immuneACCESS table is reduced to in-frame sequences with V and J assigned. These tables do not hold every clone; where another copy was compared, an unresolved V gene accounts for under half, and the others remain unexplained. V, J and clone size reflect that table, while D and trimming were determined from the DNA. The sample profile shows about 280,000 clones; roughly 87% of them were found once. The top ten constitute just under 1% of the sample.

The sequencing input was PBMCs or T cells enriched from blood (not recorded which). This TCR was sampled from a woman in her twenties or thirties who had recovered from COVID-19. The chain joins TRBV11-3 to TRBJ2-3, with 10 bases aligning to TRBD2. The encoded CDR3 is CASSLALAGVTDTQYF. The DNA sequence reads TGTGCCAGCAGCTTAGCCCTAGCGGGGGTCACAGATACGCAGTATTTT.